This entry concerns a single T cell receptor beta chain. Its antigen remains unidentified. No quality values exist for individual bases; no much larger clone is one base distant. This sample was included in a study of blood T cell repertoires in COVID-19 (dated by TCRdb to 2018 to 2020). Broadly, across the study: Samples from collaborators originated in the United States, Italy and Spain and spanned both the acute and convalescent phases of COVID-19. The repertoires were released in a freely available public database intended as a resource for research on the immune response to SARS-CoV-2. The prospective study material was composed of cDNA or gDNA derived from T cells, B-cell-depleted T cells, or PBMCs. Samples came from the ongoing ImmuneRACE study (first 160 participants) plus 1,254 subjects from 6 global collaborators. The dataset comprised deeply sampled blood TCRbeta repertoires from subjects exposed to, actively infected with, or recovered from COVID-19. Where available, HLA class I and class II types were obtained from metadata supplied by the sample provider rather than from assay-based typing. A de-identified subject ID, COVID-19 status, age in years and sex were almost always included in the sample metadata. Broad study findings and their caveats: Clinical and demographic metadata were provided uncurated, with the amount varying by source and participant.

TCRbeta CDR3 regions were amplified from genomic DNA using the immunoSEQ Assay, a bias-controlled multiplex PCR. In the paper's pipeline: The number of nucleated cells in each sample was estimated by amplification of reference gene primers within the assay. Sequence reads were collapsed and filtered to measure the absolute abundance of every unique TCRbeta CDR3 rearrangement. Productive Simpson clonality was computed per sample as the square root of Simpson's diversity index over productive rearrangements. TCRdb limited this immuneACCESS table to in-frame rearrangements with V and J called. A share of clones is missing; checked studies link under half to unresolved V genes, and the rest is unexplained. The V and J calls and clone size were taken over from that table, and D and trimming were inferred from the DNA. In all, the sample holds about 150,000 clones, and approximately 85% of those were seen once. More than 7.5% of the sample is taken by the ten largest.

At one collaborating source in Seattle, patients were enrolled during active infection and were followed longitudinally through the course of disease. The collaborating institutions used their own protocols to collect whole blood in K2EDTA tubes. For TCRbeta analysis, collaborators shipped samples as frozen whole blood, isolated PBMCs, or DNA extracted from either of those sample types. Sequenced: peripheral blood. This clonotype originated in a woman in her sixties or seventies with COVID-19, enrolled during active disease.

The DNA reads TGTGCCAGTAAAGGGCAGCGGCCAGGGGTGCCCAATGAGCAGTTCTTC. This is translated as CASKGQRPGVPNEQFF. This receptor chain uses TRBV19 and TRBJ2-1, and the D gene may be TRBD1, 6 bases matching. V and J are truncated by 7 bases and 6 bases respectively, leaving an intervening sequence of 22 bases. Reading the germline V gene (reference sequence) gives CDR1 LNHDA and CDR2 SQIVND. The CDR3 measures 16 amino acids from cysteine to phenylalanine. The entry retains the CDR3 DNA only, 48 bases that are in frame from base 1.